Sequencing of this T cell receptor beta chain was carried out in a study of regulatory T cells in long-lasting Graves disease. Overall study findings and caveats: Persistent Graves' patients showed less TCR diversity than newly diagnosed ones. Segments TRBV28, TRBJ1-2 and TRBJ2-5 showed preferential usage in persistent disease.

Investigators prepared the TCR beta libraries by applying iRepertoire HTBI primers and Arm-PCR of CDR3 regions. TCRdb independently ran MiXCR on the multiplex PCR reads; one entry per CDR3 protein. There are roughly 500,000 distinct CDR3 sequences in the sample; about 22% occur only once, and 7.1% lies in the top ten. Time point defined: persistent/refractory GD, antithyroid drugs over 5 years with positive TRAb. The TCR library was made from RNA that had been extracted from PBMCs in TRIzol. CDR1 is KGHDR, CDR2 SFDVKD, per germline. V shed 4 bases and J 6 bases; nucleotides not matched to a gene: 8. This CDR3 has 17 residues. This clonotype was seen many times. Its antigen is as yet unknown.

The gene calls are TRBV24-1 and TRBJ2-4; 13 nucleotides line up with TRBD2. Specimen: peripheral blood mononuclear cells (PBMCs), collected when the disease was refractory, from a patient treated with antithyroid drugs. This clonotype originated in a female donor with Graves disease. DNA for the CDR3: TGTGCCACCAGTGAGAAAACTAGCGGGAGGGAGGGAAACATTCAGTACTTC. Its protein is CATSEKTSGREGNIQYF.